These 18 T cell receptor beta chains came from one sample sequenced in a study of blood T cell repertoires in COVID-19 (dated by TCRdb to the early 2020s). Library construction relied on the immunoSEQ multiplex PCR assay. In TCRdb, the immuneACCESS table is reduced to in-frame sequences with V and J assigned. These tables do not hold every clone; where another copy was compared, an unresolved V gene accounts for under half, and the others remain unexplained. Present in this sample are roughly 200,000 clones, about four fifths of which were seen just once. The top ten hold approximately 4% of the sample. Sequenced sample: peripheral blood. Receptors were obtained from a man in his forties or fifties with active or convalescent COVID-19.

The chain combines TRBV7-2 with TRBJ2-3; 8 nucleotides align to TRBD2. Germline V CDR1 and CDR2: SGHTA, FQGNSA. The CDR3 runs 15 residues. V was pared by 5 bases and J by 4 bases, with 8 bases of the junction left unmatched. Written as DNA, the CDR3 is TGTGCCAGCAGCCCCCTCCGGGGGGGATCAGATACGCAGTATTTT. Residues: CASSPLRGGSDTQYF.

This clone was seen a handful of times. The chain has TRBV3-1 (or the pseudogene TRBV3-2) and TRBJ1-5, with 8 bases lining up with TRBD1. Looked up from germline, CDR1 is LGHDT and CDR2 is YNNKEL (reference sequence). This CDR3 contains 16 residues. The V gene end was trimmed by 2 bases and the J gene end by 4 bases; junction bases not matched to a gene: 7. The CDR3 DNA sequence: TGTGCCAGCAGCCAAACCTCCGGGACAGGAAATCAGCCCCAGCATTTT. Its protein product is CASSQTSGTGNQPQHF.

V and J are TRBV9 and TRBJ2-3; 7 bases align to TRBD1. CDR1 SGDLS and CDR2 YYNGEE come from the germline V gene. The CDR3 contains 13 residues. Trimming cost V 4 bases and J 6 bases; bases outside gene matches: 5. CDR3 sequence (DNA): TGTGCCAGCAGCTTAACAGGGGTGGATACGCAGTATTTT. Its protein product is CASSLTGVDTQYF.

This clone has a handful of counts. This chain links TRBV29-1 with TRBJ2-3; weak D call: TRBD2 (6 bases). The germline CDR1 and CDR2 sequences are SQVTM and ANQGSEA. The CDR3 is made up of 15 amino acids. Trimming pared 0 bases from V and 2 bases from J, leaving 12 bases between. The CDR3 DNA is TGCAGCGTTGAAGATAGAGGCGGGGCCACAGATACGCAGTATTTT. This encodes CSVEDRGGATDTQYF.

The genes are TRBV6-1 and TRBJ2-7; 10 nucleotides agree with TRBD2. Germline loops: CDR1 MNHNS, CDR2 SASEGT. The CDR3 is 15 residues long. Unmatched junction bases numbered 7, after V lost 3 bases and J lost 5 bases. The CDR3 DNA is TGTGCCAGCAGTGACGAAGCGGGGGGGCCCAACGAGCAGTACTTC. This codes for CASSDEAGGPNEQYF.

V and J are TRBV6-5 and TRBJ1-1; the D gene is possibly TRBD1 (5 bases). The CDR3 is made up of 13 amino acids. Trimming pared 5 bases from V and 3 bases from J, leaving 10 bases between. Germline loops: CDR1 MNHEY, CDR2 SVGAGI. CDR3 sequence: CASSNDRHTEAFF. DNA for the CDR3: TGTGCCAGCAGTAACGACAGACACACTGAAGCTTTCTTT.

The genes are TRBV6-5 and TRBJ1-5; 9 nucleotides align to TRBD1. Germline V CDR1 and CDR2: MNHEY, SVGAGI. V lost 6 bases and J lost 7; bases outside the gene matches: 7. This CDR3 region has 14 residues. CDR3 in amino acids: CASRLNRGRQPQHF. The CDR3 DNA follows: TGTGCCAGCAGGCTTAACAGGGGGCGGCAGCCCCAGCATTTT.

The J gene is TRBJ1-5, the V gene TRBV4-2; D ambiguous. The CDR3 length is 15 residues. V lost 0 bases and J lost 3, with 9 bases in between. Germline V gene lookup returns CDR1 LGHNA and CDR2 YNFKEQ. The CDR3 is CASSQDLQVNQPQHF. Written as DNA, the CDR3 is TGTGCCAGCAGCCAAGATCTGCAGGTCAATCAGCCCCAGCATTTT.

This chain uses TRBV5-4 with TRBJ2-1, with TRBD2 identical over 7 bases. CDR3 length: 15 amino acids. V was clipped by 5 bases and J by 7 bases; unmatched bases: 12. The germline V gene has CDR1 SGHNT and CDR2 YYREEE (reference sequence). This CDR3 is CASSSASGDGNEQFF. In DNA, the CDR3 is TGTGCCAGCAGTTCGGCCAGCGGGGATGGTAATGAGCAGTTCTTC.

There are a few counts of this clone. The V gene is TRBV9, the J gene TRBJ1-4; tentatively, D is TRBD1 (6 bases). Germline values: CDR1 SGDLS, CDR2 YYNGEE. There are 16 residues in the CDR3. V lost 4 bases and J lost 6, with 19 bases in between. CDR3 sequence reads: CASSPGQGFGYEKLFF. In nucleotides, the CDR3 is TGTGCCAGCAGCCCGGGTCAGGGGTTCGGGTATGAAAAACTGTTTTTT. The whole variable domain, filled in from reference TRBV9 and TRBJ1-4, reads DSGVTQTPKHLITATGQRVTLRCSPRSGDLSVYWYQQSLDQGLQFLIQYYNGEERAKGNILERFSAQQFPDLHSELNLSSLELGDSALYFCASSPGQGFGYEKLFFGSGTQLSVL.

This sequence joins TRBV19 and TRBJ1-2; tentative D call: TRBD1 (5 bases). V was shortened by 3 bases and J by 3 bases, with 14 bases between the two germline ends. CDR1 is LNHDA and CDR2 is SQIVND in the germline V gene (reference sequence). CDR3 size: 15 residues. DNA for the CDR3: TGTGCCAGTAGTATTAGCCAGGGATCCTACTATGGCTACACCTTC. The encoded protein is CASSISQGSYYGYTF.

The CDR3 DNA is TGCAGCGTTGTCGGTGCCTCCTACGAGCAGTACTTC. It codes for CSVVGASYEQYF. The chain links TRBV29-1 to TRBJ2-7, with D unresolved. V was shortened by 4 bases and J by 0 bases, with 7 bases between the two germline ends. The germline V gene has CDR1 SQVTM and CDR2 ANQGSEA. The CDR3 loop spans 12 amino acids.

The chain is built from TRBV19 and TRBJ1-2; tentative D call: TRBD1 (5 bases). The CDR3 totals 15 residues. The germline CDR1 and CDR2 sequences are LNHDA and SQIVND (reference sequence). V gave up 10 bases and J gave up 2 bases, with 20 bases separating them. The CDR3 coding sequence is TGTGCCACCGCCGGAGGAGGGGCAAGGAACTATGGCTACACCTTC. Residues: CATAGGGARNYGYTF.

The chain is built from TRBV7-9 and TRBJ1-4; 7 bases are shared with TRBD1. The CDR3 is made up of 15 amino acids. V dropped 3 bases and J dropped 4; count of bases not matched to a gene: 5. CDR1 SEHNR and CDR2 FQNEAQ come from the germline V gene (reference sequence). DNA of the CDR3: TGTGCCAGCAGCTTTGGACAGGAGGTTAATGAAAAACTGTTTTTT. Protein: CASSFGQEVNEKLFF.

The rearrangement links TRBV21-1 to TRBJ1-2; the table assigns TRBD1, which was not confirmed against the DNA. TRBV21-1 is listed as a pseudogene. The CDR3 is 15 residues long. CDR3 sequence reads: CASSKSQTSYYGYTF. The DNA for the CDR3 is TGTGCCAGCAGCAAAAGCCAGACAAGCTACTATGGCTACACCTTC.

The CDR3 bases are TGTGCCAGTAGTCCCCGACAGGAGAACACTGAAGCTTTCTTT. Its translation: CASSPRQENTEAFF. V is TRBV19 and J is TRBJ1-1; possible D gene TRBD1, 6 bases. The CDR3 length is 14 residues. The V end was cut by 5 bases, the J end by 1 base, with 11 bases between. Germline loops: CDR1 LNHDA, CDR2 SQIVND (reference sequence).

This clone was picked up a small number of times. V is TRBV28 and J is TRBJ1-1; D call uncertain. This CDR3 has 14 residues. The V gene lost 2 bases and the J gene lost 4 bases, with 11 bases spanning the gap. CDR1 is MDHEN, CDR2 SYDVKM, per germline. The CDR3, as DNA: TGTGCCAGCAGTTTACTCGTTGCGTCCACTGAAGCTTTCTTT. Translated, it gives CASSLLVASTEAFF.

The chain links TRBV9 to TRBJ1-3; 10 bases line up with TRBD1. V lost 4 bases, J lost 0 bases, and 4 bases stayed unmatched. The CDR3 loop spans 16 amino acids. Germline V gene sequence: CDR1 SGDLS, CDR2 YYNGEE. The CDR3 sequence: CASSPRDRGSGNTIYF. CDR3 DNA sequence: TGTGCCAGCAGCCCCCGGGACAGGGGCTCTGGAAACACCATATATTTT.